The 12 T cell receptor beta chains listed next were all sequenced from one sample in a study of response to subunit inactivated influenza vaccine. TCRdb re-called the RT-PCR reads with MiXCR, one entry per CDR3 protein. The sample includes 540,000 or so distinct CDR3 sequences, 10% to 15% seen only once; the top ten take about an eighth. The sequencing here drew on PBMCs from blood, taken 35 to 45 days after vaccination. These receptors were obtained from a man aged 50-60 years who received an inactivated influenza vaccine.

A few counts support this clonotype. The chain is built from TRBV28 and TRBJ2-3, with 8 positions matching TRBD2. V shed 4 bases and J 4 bases; nucleotides not matched to a gene: 16. The germline gives CDR1 MDHEN, CDR2 SYDVKM. CDR3 length: 18 amino acids. For the CDR3, the DNA is TGTGCCAGCAGTTATCCCCTACTAGCGGCTCCTCGGCCAGATACGCAGTATTTT. Amino acids: CASSYPLLAAPRPDTQYF.

This clonotype appeared a few times. This rearrangement joins TRBV5-1 to TRBJ2-7; TRBD2 is a possible D gene (5 bases). The CDR3 has 15 amino acids. V was trimmed by 2 bases and J by 1 base, leaving 13 bases between them. Per germline, CDR1 SGHRS and CDR2 YFSETQ. The CDR3 DNA reads TGCGCCAGCAGCTTTTCGAGACTAACGTCCTACGAGCAGTACTTC. Translated, it gives CASSFSRLTSYEQYF.

This clonotype has more than one count but fewer than ten. The CDR3 sequence is CATSPGTGGWITEAFF. In DNA, the CDR3 is TGTGCCACCTCGCCCGGAACAGGGGGCTGGATCACTGAAGCTTTCTTT. This rearrangement joins TRBV27 to TRBJ1-1; 9 nucleotides agree with TRBD1. V lost 10 bases to trimming and J lost 4 bases; unmatched junction nucleotides: 16. The CDR3 spans 16 residues. Germline CDR1 MNHEY, CDR2 SMNVEV (reference sequence).

The chain links TRBV29-1 to TRBJ2-5; D is unresolved. The CDR3 spans 13 residues. V was shortened by 5 bases and J by 5 bases, with 15 bases between the two germline ends. CDR1 and CDR2 (germline): SQVTM, ANQGSEA. In DNA, the CDR3 is TGCAGCGTTCAGTCCGGCTTGGGGGAGACCCAGTACTTC. Its protein product is CSVQSGLGETQYF.

At least ten counts were recorded for this clonotype. This sequence joins TRBV27 and TRBJ2-7, with 12 bases fitting TRBD2. Germline-derived CDR1 and CDR2 are MNHEY and SMNVEV (reference sequence). V dropped 5 bases and J dropped 0; count of bases not matched to a gene: 11. The CDR3 spans 18 residues. In DNA, the CDR3 is TGTGCCAGCAGTGATAAGCTGACTAGCGGGGGAAGCTCCTACGAGCAGTACTTC. It encodes CASSDKLTSGGSSYEQYF.

V gene TRBV6-5 combines with J gene TRBJ2-1; unclear D gene. V lost 4 bases to trimming and J lost 3 bases, with 19 bases between them. This CDR3 has 17 amino acids. Germline assignment: CDR1 MNHEY and CDR2 SVGAGI. The CDR3 protein is CASSSDLGALGYNEQFF. The CDR3 DNA reads TGTGCCAGCAGTTCCGACTTAGGTGCCTTGGGCTACAATGAGCAGTTCTTC.

This clonotype was found many times. The rearrangement joins TRBV29-1 to TRBJ2-5, with 8 bases matching TRBD1. CDR1 and CDR2 (germline): SQVTM, ANQGSEA. After removal of 1 base from V and 7 bases from J, the junction contained 8 bases not matched to a gene. The CDR3 sequence is 14 residues long. DNA of the CDR3: TGCAGCGTTGAAGTATTACAGGGGGAAGGGACCCAGTACTTC. This translates into CSVEVLQGEGTQYF. Using reference TRBV29-1 and TRBJ2-5 for the parts outside the CDR3, the full variable domain is SAVISQKPSRDICQRGTSLTIQCQVDSQVTMMFWYRQQPGQSLTLIATANQGSEATYESGFVIDKFPISRPNLTFSTLTVSNMSPEDSSIYLCSVEVLQGEGTQYFGPGTRLLVL.

This clonotype has just a few counts. The chain carries TRBV20-1 and TRBJ1-6, with 7 bases fitting TRBD1. Per the germline V gene, CDR1 is DFQATT and CDR2 is SNEGSKA (reference sequence). J lost 4 bases, V lost 5 bases, and 2 bases had no gene match. There are 13 residues in the CDR3. CDR3 in DNA: TGCAGTGCTCCGACAGGGTATAATTCACCCCTCCACTTT. It specifies CSAPTGYNSPLHF.

The CDR3, as DNA: TGTGCCAGCAGTTACCTCGGGGGGGCAAAGGACAATGAGCAGTTCTTC. This gives the protein CASSYLGGAKDNEQFF. The chain is built from TRBV6-2 or TRBV6-3 and TRBJ2-1; 8 positions match TRBD2. With 2 bases clipped from V and 5 bases from J, the junction kept 8 bases outside the gene matches. The CDR3 extends over 16 amino acids. CDR1 MNHEY and CDR2 SVGEGT come from the germline V gene.

This clonotype was detected a few times. The V gene is TRBV20-1, the J gene TRBJ1-1; no clear D gene. V lost 6 bases, J lost 1 base, and 12 bases lay in between. The CDR3 is made up of 13 amino acids. Looked up from germline, CDR1 is DFQATT and CDR2 is SNEGSKA (reference sequence). CDR3 amino acids: CSASRPENTEAFF. The CDR3 DNA sequence: TGCAGTGCCTCACGGCCGGAGAACACTGAAGCTTTCTTT.

This chain links TRBV12-3 or TRBV12-4 with TRBJ2-7; D uncertain. Trimming pared 4 bases from V and 4 bases from J, leaving 20 bases between. CDR3 size: 16 residues. The CDR3 loop is CASSSYRADFRYEQYF. As DNA, the CDR3 is TGTGCCAGCAGTTCATACCGGGCCGATTTTCGGTACGAGCAGTACTTC.

As regards this clonotype: Relative to the germline gene, one junction end is altered; a read error may explain this. V is TRBV7-2 and J is TRBJ2-1, with 7 bases identical to TRBD1. Germline CDR1 SGHTA, CDR2 FQGNSA. The CDR3 consists of 12 residues. The CDR3 region is CACSTRQGVQFF. The CDR3 bases are TGTGCCTGCAGCACACGACAGGGCGTGCAGTTCTTC.